The TCR beta chain under discussion was sequenced for a study of shared clonotypes between healthy human individuals. About the study: The cohort had a couple of women and three men, ages 18 to 49. Per donor, CD8 memory used one plate, CD8 naive used two, CD4 memory used three and CD4 naive used three.

The protocol was immunoSEQ multiplex PCR, while the TCRdb copy is restricted to in-frame clones and leaves out a portion. The table lists roughly 2,300,000 clones, less than 95% of them singletons. CDR1 and CDR2 from the germline V gene are SGHNT and YYREEE (reference sequence). The CDR3 contains 16 residues. With 4 bases clipped from V and 8 bases from J, the junction kept 12 bases outside the gene matches. This chain joins TRBV5-4 and TRBJ1-4, with 9 bases identical to TRBD1. The TCR was taken from a man between 18 and 35 years old in good health. Some clones in this sample may be carry-over from other donors' samples. The sequenced sample consisted of naive CD4+ T cells from PBMCs. As to subset: CD45RA+ positively selected. CDR3 amino acids: CASSLNRGLRNEKLFF. The CDR3 DNA sequence: TGTGCCAGCAGCCTCAACAGGGGGCTACGTAACGAAAAACTGTTTTTT.